A single sample gave rise to the 26 T cell receptor beta chains below, sequenced in a study of beta chain features in type 1 diabetes. cDNA synthesis used the whole RNA isolate, giving expressed TCRB sequences. Only in-frame clones appear in the TCRdb table, and some are missing; sequencing was by immunoSEQ multiplex PCR. In the table there are about 180,000 clones, less than 15% of which are singletons. Sequenced material: central memory CD4+ T cells from blood. Receptors were obtained from a young woman in good health.

This clone has at least ten counts. V is TRBV30 and J is TRBJ2-3; 8 bases fit TRBD2. V shed 3 bases and J 4 bases; nucleotides not matched to a gene: 18. The CDR3 spans 18 residues. CDR1 and CDR2 from the germline V gene are GTSNPN and SVGIG (reference sequence). CDR3: CAWRGLFLMGLGSDTQYF. The DNA for the CDR3 is TGTGCCTGGAGGGGTTTATTTCTTATGGGACTAGGGTCAGATACGCAGTATTTT.

A few counts support this clone. The rearrangement links TRBV2 to TRBJ1-1, with D maybe TRBD1 (5 bases). V lost 6 bases, J lost 4 bases, and 12 bases lay in between. The length of the CDR3 is 13 residues. Germline-derived CDR1 and CDR2 are SNHLY and FYNNEI. The CDR3 spells CASSLDGGTEAFF. The CDR3 coding sequence is TGTGCCAGCAGCCTGGACGGGGGCACTGAAGCTTTCTTT.

The V gene is TRBV11-3, the J gene TRBJ2-1; 10 nucleotides line up with TRBD2. CDR3 size: 13 residues. Germline CDR1 and CDR2: SGHNT and YENEEA. The V segment lost 6 bases and the J segment 13 bases; nucleotides outside the gene matches: 9. CDR3 nucleotide sequence: TGTGCCAGCAGAAGCGGGAGGGCCGGTGAACAGTTCTTC. Translation gives CASRSGRAGEQFF.

As concerns this clone: This sample also contains other DNA sequences that code for the same CDR3. The chain links TRBV7-3 to TRBJ1-1, with 8 bases matching TRBD1. The V gene end was trimmed by 6 bases and the J gene end by 1 base; junction bases not matched to a gene: 4. The length of the CDR3 is 14 residues. Germline V gene data show CDR1 as SGHTA and CDR2 as FQGTGA. DNA of the CDR3: TGTGCCAGCAGACCCGGACAGGGGAACACTGAAGCTTTCTTT. Its translation: CASRPGQGNTEAFF.

The chain links TRBV7-2 to TRBJ2-1; 8 nucleotides line up with TRBD2. The CDR3 totals 16 residues. Losses at the gene ends were 5 bases for V and 0 bases for J; bases not matched to a gene: 6. Germline values: CDR1 SGHTA, CDR2 FQGNSA. The chain's CDR3 is CASSPRSGSSYNEQFF. CDR3 nucleotides: TGTGCCAGCAGCCCAAGAAGCGGGAGCTCCTACAATGAGCAGTTCTTC.

In this sample, this clone turned up a few times. This chain connects TRBV2 to TRBJ2-5, with TRBD1 identical over 8 bases. J lost 3 bases, V lost 4 bases, and 7 bases had no gene match. Germline CDR1 reads SNHLY; CDR2 reads FYNNEI. The CDR3 length is 15 residues. CDR3 residues: CASSGQGITKETQYF. The CDR3 coding sequence is TGTGCCAGCAGTGGACAGGGGATTACGAAAGAGACCCAGTACTTC.

The chain combines TRBV29-1 with TRBJ2-3; 9 bases fit TRBD2. The germline V gene encodes CDR1 SQVTM and CDR2 ANQGSEA. The ends lost 6 bases at V and 0 bases at J; junction bases unmatched: 7. This CDR3 is 15 amino acids long. CDR3 DNA: TGCAGCGTCGCGGGAGGGGGGACTAGCACAGATACGCAGTATTTT. Amino acid sequence: CSVAGGGTSTDTQYF.

This clone has more than one count but fewer than ten. The chain employs TRBV4-1 and TRBJ1-1, with a possible D match to TRBD1 (5 bases). CDR3 length equals 14 residues. Germline assignment: CDR1 MGHRA and CDR2 YSYEKL. V was trimmed by 0 bases and J by 5 bases, leaving 10 bases between them. CDR3 bases: TGCGCCAGCAGCCAAGAGGAGGGGAGGACTGAAGCTTTCTTT. This encodes CASSQEEGRTEAFF.

This chain links TRBV5-6 with TRBJ1-5; no clear D gene. The V end lost 2 bases, the J end lost 5 bases, and 5 bases lay between the germline ends. The germline V gene encodes CDR1 SGHDT and CDR2 YYEEEE. The CDR3 totals 12 residues. The CDR3 bases are TGTGCCAGCAGCTTACTCGATCAGCCCCAGCATTTT. Encoded protein: CASSLLDQPQHF.

This clone was detected only a few times. This chain connects TRBV28 to TRBJ1-2, with 7 bases identical to TRBD1. The V gene's germline CDR1 is MDHEN and CDR2 SYDVKM. Unmatched junction bases numbered 4, after V lost 6 bases and J lost 0 bases. CDR3 length: 14 residues. Written as DNA, the CDR3 is TGTGCCAGCAGGACAGGGCTAGCTAACTATGGCTACACCTTC. Its protein product is CASRTGLANYGYTF.

This chain connects TRBV29-1 to TRBJ1-5; the match to TRBD1 covers 10 bases. V lost 6 bases and J lost 7; bases outside the gene matches: 6. The V gene's germline CDR1 is SQVTM and CDR2 ANQGSEA. The CDR3 is made up of 13 amino acids. In DNA, the CDR3 is TGCAGCGTCGCCCGGGACAGGGGACAGCCCCAGCATTTT. Its protein is CSVARDRGQPQHF.

The J gene is TRBJ2-1, the V gene TRBV7-9; TRBD2 matches 9 bases. The germline gives CDR1 SEHNR, CDR2 FQNEAQ (reference sequence). The CDR3 has 14 amino acids. V shed 0 bases, J shed 9 bases, and the junction held 3 bases outside the gene matches. The CDR3 DNA sequence: TGTGCCAGCAGCTTAGCTAGCGGGAGCGGTGAGCAGTTCTTC. It encodes CASSLASGSGEQFF.

The chain joins TRBV11-2 to TRBJ1-1; possibly TRBD1 for D (5 bases). Germline values: CDR1 SGHAT, CDR2 FQNNGV. The CDR3 spans 15 residues. Trimming took off 2 bases at V and 2 bases at J, with 12 bases between the two ends. CDR3 bases: TGTGCCAGCAGCTTACAGCATGGGGCAAACACTGAAGCTTTCTTT. As protein: CASSLQHGANTEAFF.

By share of the sample, this clone is medium-sized. The genes are TRBV15 and TRBJ2-7; TRBD1 matches 8 bases. The CDR3 is 15 residues long. The germline CDR1 and CDR2 sequences are LNHNV and YYDKDF (reference sequence). The J segment lost 1 base and the V segment lost 0 bases, leaving 2 bases of the junction unmatched. DNA for the CDR3: TGTGCCACCAGCAGAGAGGGGACAGGTTCCTACGAGCAGTACTTC. Translation gives CATSREGTGSYEQYF.

A few counts support this clone. This chain connects TRBV2 to TRBJ2-3; 7 positions match TRBD2. Germline CDR1 reads SNHLY; CDR2 reads FYNNEI. The CDR3 sequence is 14 residues long. V lost 5 bases to trimming and J lost 0 bases; unmatched junction nucleotides: 2. CDR3: CASSSGDSTDTQYF. For the CDR3, the DNA is TGTGCCAGCAGTAGCGGGGATAGCACAGATACGCAGTATTTT. Supplemented by reference TRBV2 and TRBJ2-3, the full variable domain reads EPEVTQTPSHQVTQMGQEVILRCVPISNHLYFYWYRQILGQKVEFLVSFYNNEISEKSEIFDDQFSVERPDGSNFTLKIRSTKLEDSAMYFCASSSGDSTDTQYFGPGTRLTVL.

This clone showed up just a few times. The chain recombines TRBV6-1 with TRBJ2-7; 9 bases align to TRBD1. V lost 5 bases, J lost 5 bases, and 7 bases stayed unmatched. Per germline, CDR1 MNHNS and CDR2 SASEGT. CDR3 size: 14 residues. The CDR3 DNA follows: TGTGCCAGCAGTACCCCGGGACAGGGTCACGAGCAGTACTTC. Protein sequence: CASSTPGQGHEQYF.

The chain has TRBV30 and TRBJ1-4; 10 bases match TRBD1. The germline gives CDR1 GTSNPN, CDR2 SVGIG (reference sequence). The CDR3 has 13 residues. Trimming at V came to 2 bases and at J to 13 bases, leaving 7 bases not matched to a gene. DNA of the CDR3: TGTGCCTGGAGTCTTGGGACAGGGGATGGACTGTTTTTT. Translated, it gives CAWSLGTGDGLFF.

The chain recombines TRBV28 with TRBJ2-7; 9 bases line up with TRBD2. V dropped 10 bases and J dropped 5; count of bases not matched to a gene: 9. The germline V gene has CDR1 MDHEN and CDR2 SYDVKM. The CDR3 loop spans 13 amino acids. For the CDR3, the DNA is TGTGCCACCAGGACTAGCGTCGTTCACGAGCAGTACTTC. This sequence encodes CATRTSVVHEQYF.

This rearrangement joins TRBV20-1 to TRBJ1-2; tentative D call: TRBD1 (6 bases). V shed 6 bases and J shed 5 bases, with 10 bases lying between them. Germline V lookup: CDR1 DFQATT, CDR2 SNEGSKA (reference sequence). The CDR3 covers 11 residues. The CDR3 loop is CSARTVYGYTF. Written as DNA, the CDR3 is TGCAGTGCCAGGACAGTTTATGGCTACACCTTC.

This clone has only a few counts. The V gene is TRBV5-4, the J gene TRBJ1-2; a weak D match, TRBD1 (5 bases). Germline V lookup: CDR1 SGHNT, CDR2 YYREEE (reference sequence). This CDR3 is 14 amino acids long. Trimming left V 6 bases short and J 4 bases short, with 16 bases between. The CDR3 DNA is TGTGCCAGCACCTTAACCGGGGGTATCTATGGCTACACCTTC. As protein: CASTLTGGIYGYTF.

This clone has more than one count but fewer than ten. The chain uses TRBV18 and TRBJ2-6; D perhaps matches TRBD2 (6 bases). V gave up 2 bases and J gave up 0 bases, with 17 bases separating them. The CDR3 covers 19 residues. Germline V CDR1 and CDR2: KGHSH, LQKENI. CDR3 sequence (DNA): TGTGCCAGCTCACCAGGGGTTCCTAGCGCTCCCTCTGGGGCCAACGTCCTGACTTTC. Translated, it gives CASSPGVPSAPSGANVLTF.

The chain uses TRBV30 and TRBJ1-5; 7 bases match TRBD1. The CDR3 has 15 residues. Germline CDR1 is GTSNPN and CDR2 is SVGIG (reference sequence). The V and J ends lost 2 bases and 0 bases, in that order; junction bases with no gene match: 4. The CDR3 reads CAWSLGQHSNQPQHF. The CDR3 DNA reads as TGTGCCTGGAGTCTGGGACAGCATAGCAATCAGCCCCAGCATTTT.

The V and J genes are TRBV10-1 and TRBJ2-5; D is unclear. V was trimmed by 5 bases and J by 7 bases, leaving 14 bases between them. The germline gives CDR1 WNHNN, CDR2 SYGVQD (reference sequence). The CDR3 is made up of 13 amino acids. CDR3 amino acids: CASSTAERGTQYF. The CDR3 nucleotides read TGCGCCAGCAGTACGGCCGAGAGAGGGACCCAGTACTTC.

The chain is built from TRBV4-1 and TRBJ2-1; no clear D gene. V was clipped by 0 bases and J by 0 bases, with 12 bases between them. Germline V gene sequence: CDR1 MGHRA, CDR2 YSYEKL. There are 17 residues in the CDR3. The CDR3 sequence is CASSQDLARSSYNEQFF. The CDR3 region has the DNA TGCGCCAGCAGCCAAGATCTGGCAAGAAGCTCCTACAATGAGCAGTTCTTC.

This rearrangement joins TRBV7-2 to TRBJ2-1; a weak D match, TRBD2 (5 bases). This CDR3 region has 14 residues. Per germline, CDR1 SGHTA and CDR2 FQGNSA. Trimming left V 1 base short and J 5 bases short, with 9 bases between. In nucleotides, the CDR3 is TGTGCCAGCAGCTTAGAGTGGCGGGACAATGAGCAGTTCTTC. The encoded protein is CASSLEWRDNEQFF.

The table lists this clone with a few counts. The chain carries TRBV18 and TRBJ2-6, with D tentatively TRBD1 (5 bases). The V end lost 7 bases, the J end lost 0 bases, and 10 bases lay between the germline ends. Germline V gene lookup returns CDR1 KGHSH and CDR2 LQKENI. This CDR3 is built from 15 residues. The CDR3 region is CASFDSHSGANVLTF. The CDR3 coding sequence is TGTGCCAGCTTTGACAGCCACTCTGGGGCCAACGTCCTGACTTTC.